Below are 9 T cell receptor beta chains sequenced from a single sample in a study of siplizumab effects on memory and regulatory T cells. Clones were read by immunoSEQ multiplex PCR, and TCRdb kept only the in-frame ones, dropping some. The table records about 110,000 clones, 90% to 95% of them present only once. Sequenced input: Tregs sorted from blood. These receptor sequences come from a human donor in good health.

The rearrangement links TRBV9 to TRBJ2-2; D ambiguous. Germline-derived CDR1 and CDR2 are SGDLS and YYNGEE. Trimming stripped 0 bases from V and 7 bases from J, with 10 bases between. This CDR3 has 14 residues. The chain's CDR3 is CASSVALGYGELFF. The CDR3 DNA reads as TGTGCCAGCAGCGTAGCGTTGGGTTACGGGGAGCTGTTTTTT.

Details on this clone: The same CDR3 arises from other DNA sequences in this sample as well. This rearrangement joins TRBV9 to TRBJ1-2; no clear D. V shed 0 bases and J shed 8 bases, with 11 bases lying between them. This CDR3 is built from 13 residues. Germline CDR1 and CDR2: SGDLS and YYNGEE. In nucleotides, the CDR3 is TGTGCCAGCAGCGTAGGGGAGGGTTACGGCTACACCTTC. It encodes CASSVGEGYGYTF.

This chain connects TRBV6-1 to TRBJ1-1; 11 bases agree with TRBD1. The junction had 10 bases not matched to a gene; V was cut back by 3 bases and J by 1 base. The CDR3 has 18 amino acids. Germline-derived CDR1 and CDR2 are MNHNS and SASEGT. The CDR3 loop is CASSDSLDRGLRNTEAFF. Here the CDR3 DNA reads TGTGCCAGCAGTGACAGTTTGGACAGGGGGCTAAGGAACACTGAAGCTTTCTTT.

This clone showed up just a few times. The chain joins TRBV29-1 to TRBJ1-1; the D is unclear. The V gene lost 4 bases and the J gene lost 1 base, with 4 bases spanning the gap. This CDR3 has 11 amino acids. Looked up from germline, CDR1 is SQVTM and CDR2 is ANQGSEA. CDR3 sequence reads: CSVVENTEAFF. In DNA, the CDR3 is TGCAGCGTTGTAGAGAACACTGAAGCTTTCTTT.

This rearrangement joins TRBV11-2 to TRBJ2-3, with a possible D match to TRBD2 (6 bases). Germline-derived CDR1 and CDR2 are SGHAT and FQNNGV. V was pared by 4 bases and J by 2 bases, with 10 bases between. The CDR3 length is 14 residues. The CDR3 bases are TGTGCCAGCAGCTGGGGACTTCTCACAGATACGCAGTATTTT. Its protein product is CASSWGLLTDTQYF.

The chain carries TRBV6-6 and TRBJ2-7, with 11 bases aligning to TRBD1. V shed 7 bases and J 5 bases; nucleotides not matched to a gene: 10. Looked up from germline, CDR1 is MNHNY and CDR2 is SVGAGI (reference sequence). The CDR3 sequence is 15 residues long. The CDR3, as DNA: TGTGCCAGCATTAGGGGACAGGGGGTGGGCCACGAGCAGTACTTC. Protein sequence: CASIRGQGVGHEQYF.

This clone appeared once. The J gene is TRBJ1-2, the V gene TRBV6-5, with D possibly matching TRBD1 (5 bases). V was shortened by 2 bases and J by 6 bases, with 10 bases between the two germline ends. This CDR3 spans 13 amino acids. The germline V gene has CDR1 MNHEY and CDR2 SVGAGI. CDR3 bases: TGTGCCAGCAGTTACGGGGGGGTCGATGGCTACACCTTC. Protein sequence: CASSYGGVDGYTF.

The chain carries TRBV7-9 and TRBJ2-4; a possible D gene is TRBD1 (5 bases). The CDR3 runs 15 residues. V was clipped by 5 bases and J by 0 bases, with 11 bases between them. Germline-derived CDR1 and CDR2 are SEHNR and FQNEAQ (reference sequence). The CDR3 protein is CASSPDSLAKNIQYF. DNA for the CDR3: TGTGCCAGCAGCCCCGACAGCCTAGCCAAAAACATTCAGTACTTC.

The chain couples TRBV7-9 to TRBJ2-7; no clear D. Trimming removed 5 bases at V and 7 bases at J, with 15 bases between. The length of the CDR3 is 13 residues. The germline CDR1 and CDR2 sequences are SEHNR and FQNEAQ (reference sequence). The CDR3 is CASSQDAPGEQYF. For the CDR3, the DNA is TGTGCCAGCAGCCAAGACGCCCCTGGGGAGCAGTACTTC.